Listed here are 17 T cell receptor beta chains from one sample, sequenced in a study of cytomegalovirus exposure and HLA in healthy donors. PCR employed 60 Vbeta and 13 Jbeta primers. Some clones are missing from TCRdb's copy, which holds only in-frame ones; the method was immunoSEQ multiplex PCR. The repertoire holds 100,000 to 150,000 clones, 82% seen once, with roughly 2.5% in the top ten. The specimen was PBMCs. The receptors come from a boy aged 2 to 9 in good health and CMV-seronegative.

V and J are TRBV5-6 and TRBJ2-2, with 13 bases matching TRBD2. CDR1 is SGHDT, CDR2 YYEEEE, per germline. The CDR3 consists of 18 residues. The V segment lost 2 bases and the J segment 1 base; nucleotides outside the gene matches: 5. The CDR3 loop reads CASSFRLAGGRNTGELFF. As DNA, the CDR3 is TGTGCCAGCAGCTTTCGACTAGCGGGAGGAAGGAACACCGGGGAGCTGTTTTTT. Full variable domain (outside the CDR3, taken from reference TRBV5-6 and TRBJ2-2): DAGVTQSPTHLIKTRGQQVTLRCSPKSGHDTVSWYQQALGQGPQFIFQYYEEEERQRGNFPDRFSGHQFPNYSSELNVNALLLGDSALYLCASSFRLAGGRNTGELFFGEGSRLTVL.

The V gene is TRBV6-4, the J gene TRBJ2-4; the D gene is possibly TRBD2 (5 bases). CDR3 length: 13 residues. V lost 0 bases and J lost 11, with 11 bases in between. CDR1 is MRHNA, CDR2 SNTAGT, per germline. The CDR3 DNA follows: TGTGCCAGCAGTGACTCGATCTCGGGGTTTCAGTACTTC. Translated, it gives CASSDSISGFQYF.

The chain uses TRBV25-1 and TRBJ1-1, with a weak D call TRBD1 (5 bases). The CDR3 has 12 residues. The germline V gene has CDR1 MGHDK and CDR2 SYGVNS. V was cut by 4 bases and J by 4 bases, with 7 bases left in between. The chain's CDR3 is CASSAGFTEAFF. The CDR3 DNA is TGTGCCAGCAGTGCAGGGTTCACTGAAGCTTTCTTT.

This clone was observed a few times. This rearrangement joins TRBV4-1 to TRBJ1-6; D remains unclear. Germline V gene sequence: CDR1 MGHRA, CDR2 YSYEKL. The CDR3 consists of 14 residues. V was shortened by 0 bases and J by 7 bases, with 7 bases between the two germline ends. The CDR3 here is CASSQESGNSPLHF. For the CDR3, the DNA is TGCGCCAGCAGCCAAGAGTCGGGGAATTCACCCCTCCACTTT.

The genes are TRBV10-2 and TRBJ2-1; 8 nucleotides align to TRBD1. This CDR3 comprises 20 residues. Trimming took 8 bases from V and 0 from J; bases not matched to a gene: 21. The V gene's germline CDR1 is WSHSY and CDR2 SAAADI. The CDR3 nucleotides are TGCGCCAGCCTCAGCGGCCCGGACAGGGATCAAGTCCGCTCCTACAATGAGCAGTTCTTC. It encodes CASLSGPDRDQVRSYNEQFF.

This clone was seen a handful of times. The V gene is TRBV5-5, the J gene TRBJ1-1; TRBD1 is a possible D gene (6 bases). Germline V gives CDR1 SGHKS, CDR2 YYEKEE (reference sequence). This CDR3 region has 14 residues. V lost 1 base, J lost 3 bases, and 10 bases lay in between. Here the CDR3 DNA reads TGTGCCAGCAGCTTGTCGGGGGGCGACACTGAAGCTTTCTTT. Amino acid sequence: CASSLSGGDTEAFF.

This chain links TRBV12-5 with TRBJ2-1; 10 bases are shared with TRBD2. Germline CDR1 reads LGHNT; CDR2 reads FRNRAP. The CDR3 is made up of 17 amino acids. V shed 3 bases, J shed 0 bases, and the junction held 5 bases outside the gene matches. The CDR3 DNA follows: TGTGCTAGTGGTTTCGGACTAGCGGACCTCTCCTACAATGAGCAGTTCTTC. It is translated as CASGFGLADLSYNEQFF.

The chain is built from TRBV2 and TRBJ1-1; no clear D gene. The CDR3 totals 13 residues. Germline assignment: CDR1 SNHLY and CDR2 FYNNEI. V lost 6 bases, J lost 2 bases, and 10 bases lay in between. CDR3 in amino acids: CASRGHFNTEAFF. CDR3 DNA sequence: TGTGCCAGCAGGGGCCACTTCAACACTGAAGCTTTCTTT.

As for this clone: One junction end disagrees with the germline gene, perhaps due to a read error. The chain uses TRBV5-6 and TRBJ1-1, with 7 bases matching TRBD1. CDR1 and CDR2 from the germline V gene are SGHDT and YYEEEE. The CDR3 runs to 15 residues. CDR3 nucleotide sequence: TGTGCCAGCAGCTTCGACAGGGATGGTATAGCTGAAGCTTCCTTT. Protein product: CASSFDRDGIAEASF.

The chain has TRBV10-3 and TRBJ1-3; D is unclear. Germline CDR1 reads ENHRY; CDR2 reads SYGVKD. The CDR3 sequence is 15 residues long. Deletions cut 3 bases from V and 2 bases from J, with 11 bases between. The CDR3 spells CAISEIPEAGNTIYF. The CDR3 region has the DNA TGTGCCATCAGTGAAATCCCCGAGGCTGGAAACACCATATATTTT.

In the case of this clone: A read error may produce the germline difference seen at one junction end. The chain links TRBV4-3 to TRBJ2-1, with D perhaps TRBD1 (6 bases). In germline, CDR1 is LGHNA, CDR2 YSLEER. The CDR3 length is 13 residues. The CDR3 DNA reads as TGCGCCAGCAGCCAAGATCGGGCACAGGGACCGATCTTC. As protein: CASSQDRAQGPIF.

This clone was found a few times. The V and J genes are TRBV6-1 and TRBJ1-1; D is undetermined. Trimming removed 0 bases from V and 1 base from J, with 12 bases in between. Looked up from germline, CDR1 is MNHNS and CDR2 is SASEGT. This CDR3 is 16 amino acids long. The CDR3 here is CASSEALGRPNTEAFF. The CDR3 bases are TGTGCCAGCAGTGAAGCTTTGGGCAGGCCGAACACTGAAGCTTTCTTT.

In this sample, this clone turned up a few times. The chain has TRBV6-4 and TRBJ2-2, with TRBD2 matching over 11 bases. The CDR3 is 15 residues long. The ends lost 3 bases at V and 3 bases at J; junction bases unmatched: 0. The germline V gene has CDR1 MRHNA and CDR2 SNTAGT. The CDR3 reads CASSELAGDTGELFF. CDR3 bases: TGTGCCAGCAGTGAACTAGCGGGGGACACCGGGGAGCTGTTTTTT.

The V gene is TRBV5-4, the J gene TRBJ1-2; D is perhaps TRBD1 (6 bases). Germline V gene data show CDR1 as SGHNT and CDR2 as YYREEE (reference sequence). CDR3 size: 15 residues. V was shortened by 3 bases and J by 0 bases, with 12 bases between the two germline ends. In DNA form, the CDR3 reads TGTGCCAGCAGCTCGAGACAGGATCCTAACTATGGCTACACCTTC. Its protein product is CASSSRQDPNYGYTF. Looking up the rest from reference TRBV5-4 and TRBJ1-2 gives the full variable domain: ETGVTQSPTHLIKTRGQQVTLRCSSQSGHNTVSWYQQALGQGPQFIFQYYREEENGRGNFPPRFSGLQFPNYSSELNVNALELDDSALYLCASSSRQDPNYGYTFGSGTRLTVV.

V and J are TRBV27 and TRBJ2-1; 8 bases are shared with TRBD2. V lost 0 bases and J lost 8; bases outside the gene matches: 6. The CDR3 is made up of 15 amino acids. Germline loops: CDR1 MNHEY, CDR2 SMNVEV (reference sequence). The CDR3 DNA reads TGTGCCAGCAGTTTATCGGGACTAGATACCTATGAGCAGTTCTTC. Translating it yields CASSLSGLDTYEQFF.

The chain recombines TRBV2 with TRBJ1-4; D not certain. CDR1 is SNHLY and CDR2 is FYNNEI in the germline V gene. V lost 7 bases, J lost 0 bases, and 9 bases lay in between. The CDR3 extends over 14 amino acids. CDR3 in amino acids: CASISEATNEKLFF. The CDR3, as DNA: TGTGCCAGCATTTCGGAGGCAACTAATGAAAAACTGTTTTTT.

A few counts support this clone. This chain links TRBV7-9 with TRBJ1-6; 9 nucleotides match TRBD1. The CDR3 totals 15 residues. Per the germline V gene, CDR1 is SEHNR and CDR2 is FQNEAQ (reference sequence). V shed 4 bases, J shed 8 bases, and the junction held 6 bases outside the gene matches. CDR3 sequence reads: CASSSNRGPDSPLHF. The CDR3 DNA is TGTGCCAGCAGCTCGAACAGGGGGCCAGATTCACCCCTCCACTTT.